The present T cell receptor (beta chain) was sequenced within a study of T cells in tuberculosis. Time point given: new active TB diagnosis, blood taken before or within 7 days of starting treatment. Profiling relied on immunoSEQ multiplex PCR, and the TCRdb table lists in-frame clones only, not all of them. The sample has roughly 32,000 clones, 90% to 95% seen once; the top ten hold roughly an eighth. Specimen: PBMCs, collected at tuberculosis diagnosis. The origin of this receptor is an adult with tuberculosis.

The CDR3 loop reads CASSQRQANTEAFF. The CDR3 DNA follows: TGCGCCAGCAGCCAACGGCAGGCGAACACTGAAGCTTTCTTT. This chain uses TRBV4-1 with TRBJ1-1; D is ambiguous. Trimming shortened V by 2 bases and J by 1 base, and 8 bases separated the two germline ends. Germline loops: CDR1 MGHRA, CDR2 YSYEKL. The CDR3 is made up of 14 amino acids.